A selection of T cell receptor beta chains follows, all from one sample in a study of OX40 agonist ivuxolimab in advanced cancers. Clones were read by immunoSEQ multiplex PCR, and TCRdb kept only the in-frame ones, dropping some. The sample yields 30,000 to 40,000 clones, 84% seen once. The specimen was CD4+ or CD8+ T cells sorted from blood, collected in a trial of the OX40 agonist ivuxolimab. The receptors stem from an adult with an advanced solid tumor such as melanoma, head and neck, liver or kidney cancer. CDR3s include the opening cysteine and the closing phenylalanine or tryptophan. A D gene is named only where the DNA matches it firmly. Clone size, where shown, is once, few, many, or a class for clones that have expanded.

v_call	j_call	cdr3_length	clone_size	d_call	cdr3_aa	cdr3_nt
TRBV2	TRBJ2-7	15	few	TRBD2	CASRPTSGGAYEQYF	TGTGCCAGCAGACCAACTAGCGGGGGGGCCTACGAGCAGTACTTC
TRBV6-6	TRBJ1-3	15	NA	NA	CASRPAESSGNTIYF	TGTGCCAGCAGACCGGCCGAGAGCTCTGGAAACACCATATATTTT
TRBV7-2	TRBJ1-2	14	NA	NA	CASSLAVGQRGSTF	TGTGCCAGCAGCTTAGCAGTCGGACAGCGGGGTTCCACCTTC
TRBV6-5	TRBJ2-3	13	NA	NA	CASSTDLFDTQYF	TGTGCCAGCAGCACGGACTTGTTCGATACGCAGTATTTT
TRBV9	TRBJ1-1	13	NA	NA	CASSVSANTEAFF	TGTGCCAGCAGCGTATCAGCGAACACTGAAGCTTTCTTT
TRBV28	TRBJ2-1	13	NA	NA	CASSLLGGNEQFF	TGTGCCAGCAGTTTACTAGGGGGAAATGAGCAGTTCTTC
TRBV18	TRBJ1-6	16	NA	TRBD1	CASSPIQGARGSPLHF	TGTGCCAGCTCACCTATACAGGGGGCTCGGGGCTCACCCCTCCACTTT
TRBV6-5	TRBJ1-1	11	NA	NA	CASSYGGEAFF	TGTGCCAGCAGTTATGGTGGGGAAGCTTTCTTT
TRBV23-1	TRBJ2-4	19	NA	TRBD1	CASSLRQGPIELAKNIQYF	TGCGCCAGCAGCCTAAGACAGGGGCCAATTGAATTAGCCAAAAACATTCAGTACTTC
TRBV7-2	TRBJ2-2	13	NA	NA	CASSGKVTGELFF	TGTGCCAGCAGTGGAAAGGTGACCGGGGAGCTGTTTTTT
TRBV2	TRBJ2-5	13	NA	NA	CASSEDSRETQYF	TGTGCCAGCAGTGAGGACAGTCGGGAGACCCAGTACTTC
TRBV7-9	TRBJ1-1	14	NA	NA	CASSPLAVNTEAFF	TGTGCCAGCAGCCCACTGGCGGTGAACACTGAAGCTTTCTTT
TRBV4-2	TRBJ2-1	13	NA	NA	CASSQKGEGEQFF	TGTGCCAGCAGCCAAAAGGGGGAGGGTGAGCAGTTCTTC
TRBV5-5	TRBJ1-2	15	NA	TRBD1	CASSPGTEKNYGYTF	TGTGCCAGCAGCCCTGGGACAGAGAAAAACTATGGCTACACCTTC
TRBV29-1	TRBJ2-3	14	NA	NA	CSASRQISTDTQYF	TGCAGCGCTTCCCGACAGATTAGCACAGATACGCAGTATTTT
TRBV27	TRBJ2-1	13	once	NA	CASSVRDRGEQFF	TGTGCCAGCAGTGTAAGGGACCGGGGTGAGCAGTTCTTC
TRBV2	TRBJ2-7	11	NA	TRBD1	CASSVRGTLYF	TGTGCCAGCAGTGTCAGGGGGACGTTGTACTTC
TRBV19	TRBJ1-3	12	NA	NA	CASSIRGQSIYF	TGTGCCAGTAGTATTCGAGGACAGTCCATATATTTT
TRBV7-7	TRBJ2-1	15	few	NA	CASSLGGVGYNEQFF	TGTGCTAGCAGCTTAGGGGGAGTAGGGTACAATGAGCAGTTCTTC
TRBV5-8	TRBJ2-3	15	NA	TRBD1	CASSFEGATQDTQYF	TGTGCCAGCAGCTTTGAGGGGGCTACACAAGATACGCAGTATTTT
TRBV7-5	TRBJ2-1	12	NA	NA	CARSQRIREQFF	TGTGCCAGAAGCCAGCGGATTCGAGAGCAGTTCTTC
TRBV28	TRBJ2-1	14	NA	TRBD2	CASSRGLSYNEQFF	TGTGCCAGCAGTCGGGGACTATCCTACAATGAGCAGTTCTTC
TRBV19	TRBJ1-1	13	NA	NA	CASNVVMNTEAFF	TGTGCCAGTAACGTAGTCATGAACACTGAAGCTTTCTTT
TRBV27	TRBJ2-3	15	NA	NA	CASSRRGESTDTQYF	TGTGCCAGCAGTCGGCGAGGGGAGTCAACAGATACGCAGTATTTT
TRBV6-6	TRBJ1-3	10	NA	NA	CASSSYTIYF	TGTGCCAGCAGTAGTTACACCATATATTTT
TRBV4-2	TRBJ2-1	14	NA	NA	CASSQDIRDNEQFF	TGTGCCAGCAGCCAAGATATCAGGGACAATGAGCAGTTCTTC
TRBV5-1	TRBJ2-5	16	NA	NA	CASSLDLGGALETQYF	TGCGCCAGCAGCTTGGACCTCGGGGGCGCATTGGAGACCCAGTACTTC
TRBV19	TRBJ1-1	13	once	NA	CASRRGMNTEAFF	TGTGCCAGTAGGCGGGGAATGAACACTGAAGCTTTCTTT
TRBV2	TRBJ1-2	13	NA	NA	CASSGTVGGPRTF	TGTGCCAGCAGTGGGACTGTCGGGGGGCCTAGAACCTTC
TRBV6-5	TRBJ2-1	13	NA	NA	CASLGGPYNEQFF	TGTGCCAGCCTTGGGGGTCCCTACAATGAGCAGTTCTTC
TRBV15	TRBJ1-1	13	NA	NA	CATSGYTVTEAFF	TGTGCCACCAGCGGCTACACCGTCACTGAAGCTTTCTTT
TRBV28	TRBJ1-6	17	NA	TRBD1	CASSSFGTGAGNSPLHF	TGTGCCAGCAGTTCCTTCGGGACAGGGGCGGGTAATTCACCCCTCCACTTT
TRBV5-1	TRBJ2-5	15	NA	TRBD1	CASSLDTGDQATQYF	TGCGCCAGCAGCCTCGACACAGGGGACCAAGCGACCCAGTACTTC
TRBV11-3	TRBJ2-1	15	NA	TRBD2	CASSLGLAGYNEQFF	TGTGCCAGCAGCTTAGGACTAGCGGGGTATAATGAGCAGTTCTTC
TRBV7-9	TRBJ2-1	16	NA	TRBD1	CASSHRTGSSYNEQFF	TGTGCCAGCAGCCACCGGACAGGGAGTAGTTACAATGAGCAGTTCTTC
TRBV19	TRBJ2-6	14	NA	NA	CASGVGSGANVLTF	TGTGCCAGTGGGGTGGGGTCTGGGGCCAACGTCCTGACTTTC
TRBV6-6	TRBJ2-3	15	NA	TRBD1	CASKNRGPLPDTQYF	TGTGCCAGCAAAAACAGGGGCCCCCTGCCAGATACGCAGTATTTT
TRBV2	TRBJ2-7	14	once	TRBD1	CASSADRGDYEQYF	TGTGCCAGCAGTGCCGACAGGGGGGACTACGAGCAGTACTTC
TRBV14	TRBJ2-2	18	NA	NA	CASSPYRGGTLNTGELFF	TGTGCCAGCAGCCCATACCGAGGGGGGACCCTCAACACCGGGGAGCTGTTTTTT
TRBV5-1	TRBJ1-1	14	NA	NA	CASSLADRNTEAFF	TGCGCCAGCAGCTTGGCGGACAGGAACACTGAAGCTTTCTTT
TRBV6-6	TRBJ1-1	16	few	TRBD1	CASSIIRGQKNTEAFF	TGTGCCAGCAGCATAATCAGGGGGCAAAAGAACACTGAAGCTTTCTTT
TRBV10-3	TRBJ1-1	14	NA	TRBD1	CAISDPTGSTEAFF	TGTGCCATCAGTGACCCGACAGGGAGCACTGAAGCTTTCTTT
TRBV7-2	TRBJ1-2	16	NA	TRBD1	CASSPITGTAGGGYTF	TGTGCCAGCAGCCCCATCACAGGGACAGCCGGGGGAGGCTACACCTTC
TRBV6-5	TRBJ1-6	15	few	NA	CASSRQGDYNSPLHF	TGTGCCAGCAGCCGCCAAGGGGATTATAATTCACCCCTCCACTTT
TRBV20-1	TRBJ1-2	10	NA	TRBD1	CSAQRDSISF	TGCAGTGCACAACGGGACAGTATATCCTTC
TRBV11-3	TRBJ2-3	16	few	TRBD1	CASSQGQGGNTDTQYF	TGTGCCAGCAGCCAAGGACAGGGAGGAAATACAGATACGCAGTATTTT
TRBV30	TRBJ1-1	13	few	NA	CAWLGTLNTEAFF	TGTGCCTGGTTGGGGACATTGAACACTGAAGCTTTCTTT
TRBV4-1	TRBJ1-6	15	NA	NA	CASSQDGPDNSPLHF	TGCGCCAGCAGCCAAGATGGCCCGGATAATTCACCCCTCCACTTT
TRBV9	TRBJ1-1	15	NA	NA	CASSVDGTLNTEAFF	TGTGCCAGCAGCGTAGACGGCACCTTGAACACTGAAGCTTTCTTT
TRBV7-2	TRBJ2-3	12	NA	NA	CASSLEYSLKYF	TGTGCCAGCAGCTTAGAGTACAGTCTAAAGTATTTT
TRBV5-1	TRBJ1-2	13	NA	NA	CASSLGTNYGYTF	TGCGCCAGCAGCTTGGGTACCAACTATGGCTACACCTTC
TRBV5-6	TRBJ1-2	13	NA	NA	CASSPTFNYGYTF	TGTGCCAGCAGCCCGACTTTTAACTATGGCTACACCTTC
TRBV6-1	TRBJ2-1	15	NA	NA	CASSEQWEGYNEQFF	TGTGCCAGCAGTGAACAGTGGGAAGGTTACAATGAGCAGTTCTTC
TRBV5-1	TRBJ1-2	13	NA	NA	CASSFDNYYGYTF	TGCGCCAGCAGCTTTGACAATTACTATGGCTACACCTTC
TRBV6-6	TRBJ1-2	14	NA	NA	CASSYDRANYGYTF	TGTGCCAGCAGTTATGACAGAGCCAACTATGGCTACACCTTC
TRBV19	TRBJ1-5	15	NA	TRBD1	CASGRRTGLGQPQHF	TGTGCCAGCGGGAGAAGGACAGGGCTCGGTCAGCCCCAGCATTTT
TRBV7-2	TRBJ1-6	14	once	NA	CASSLTGRNSPLHF	TGTGCCAGCAGCTTAACAGGCCGTAATTCACCCCTCCACTTT
TRBV18	TRBJ2-5	15	once	NA	CASSPIVGNGETQYF	TGTGCCAGCTCACCAATTGTGGGGAACGGAGAGACCCAGTACTTC
TRBV5-1	TRBJ2-3	15	once	NA	CASSLWGPSTDTQYF	TGCGCCAGCAGCTTGTGGGGTCCTAGCACAGATACGCAGTATTTT
TRBV11-1	TRBJ2-5	14	NA	NA	CASSTRSNQETQYF	TGTGCCAGCAGCACCCGGTCGAACCAAGAGACCCAGTACTTC